This record covers a single T cell receptor beta chain. The germline gives CDR1 SQVTM, CDR2 ANQGSEA. CDR3 length: 18 amino acids. This specimen belongs to a study of T cells expressing NK-cell markers. TCRdb re-called the 5' RACE reads and shows each CDR3 protein once, DNA omitted. Here the sample table reports roughly 160,000 distinct CDR3 sequences. Sequencing was done on a sample of blood T cells: a sorted CD56 or NKG2C T cell subset, CD4+ or CD8+ T cells, or bulk PBMC T cells (not recorded which). The sequence derives from a man aged 18-75 years in good health. The gene calls are TRBV29-1 and TRBJ2-3; without DNA, the TCRdb call of TRBD1 cannot be checked. CDR3 amino acids: CSSRGARGVIKSTDTQYF.